This T cell receptor beta chain was profiled in a study of T-cell reconstitution after alpha-beta-depleted transplantation in children. This clonotype has just a few counts. Its antigen remains unknown. Overall study results and limits: Several hundred expanded graft clones reportedly were the source of alpha-beta T cells about two months after transplant. Newly produced T cells mostly accounted for T-cell counts and diversity one year post-transplant. In some patients, recipient T cells and intrathymic progenitors surviving conditioning explained high day-60 diversity.

It was with unique molecular identifiers that the TCRbeta library was prepared. TCRdb re-analysed the PCR reads in MiXCR, keeping a single row per CDR3 protein. Altogether about a million distinct CDR3 sequences are present, roughly 31% being singletons, with the ten largest covering 28%. Trimming at V came to 5 bases and at J to 6 bases, leaving 7 bases not matched to a gene. The CDR3 loop spans 14 amino acids. Germline values: CDR1 DFQATT, CDR2 SNEGSKA (reference sequence). The starting material was PBMCs, mostly from graft donor cells, obtained 360 days after TCRalphabeta/CD19-depleted stem cell transplant. The source is a boy in the first two years of life who had a stem cell transplant for SCID, so the T cells may come from the graft donor. This sequence joins TRBV20-1 and TRBJ1-6; the match to TRBD1 covers 7 bases. In DNA form, the CDR3 reads TGCAGTGCTTCCGGGACAGCCCTTAATTCACCCCTCCACTTT. This sequence encodes CSASGTALNSPLHF.